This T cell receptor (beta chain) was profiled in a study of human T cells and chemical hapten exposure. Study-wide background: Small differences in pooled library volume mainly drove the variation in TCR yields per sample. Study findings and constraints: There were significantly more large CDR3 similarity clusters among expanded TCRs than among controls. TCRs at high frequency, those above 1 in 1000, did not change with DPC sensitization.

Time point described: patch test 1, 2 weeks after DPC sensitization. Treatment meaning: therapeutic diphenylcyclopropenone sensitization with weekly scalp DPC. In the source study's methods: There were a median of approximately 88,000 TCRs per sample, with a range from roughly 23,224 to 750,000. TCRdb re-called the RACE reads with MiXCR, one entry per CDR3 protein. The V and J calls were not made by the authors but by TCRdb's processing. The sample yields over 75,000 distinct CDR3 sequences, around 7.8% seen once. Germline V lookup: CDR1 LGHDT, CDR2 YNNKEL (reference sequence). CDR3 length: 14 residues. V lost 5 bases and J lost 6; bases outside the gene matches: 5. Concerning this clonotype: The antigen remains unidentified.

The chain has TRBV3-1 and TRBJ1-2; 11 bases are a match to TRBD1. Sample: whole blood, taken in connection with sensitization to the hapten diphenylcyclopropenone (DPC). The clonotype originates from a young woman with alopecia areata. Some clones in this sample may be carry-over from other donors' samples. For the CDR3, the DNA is TGTGCCAGCAGCTCACGGGACAGGGGGAATGGCTACACCTTC. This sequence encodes CASSSRDRGNGYTF.